What follows are 14 T cell receptor beta chains derived from one specimen sequenced in a study of cytomegalovirus exposure and HLA in healthy donors. Primers included in the PCR were 60 Vbeta and 13 Jbeta primers. Here immunoSEQ multiplex PCR was the method, and the copy in TCRdb shows in-frame clones only, minus some. The data show 130,000 to 150,000 clones, 65% to 75% seen once. The sequencing input was PBMCs. The receptors shown here come from a man aged 55 to 69 in good health and CMV-seronegative.

The chain combines TRBV14 with TRBJ2-2; 11 nucleotides line up with TRBD2. The junction had 5 bases not matched to a gene; V was cut back by 4 bases and J by 4 bases. CDR1 SGHDN and CDR2 FVKESK come from the germline V gene. The CDR3 runs 16 residues. As DNA, the CDR3 is TGTGCCAGCAGCCTCTTAGCGGGAGGGATCACCGGGGAGCTGTTTTTT. Translated: CASSLLAGGITGELFF.

The CDR3 sequence is CASSVGGSNTGELFF. The CDR3 coding sequence is TGTGCCAGCAGCGTAGGCGGGTCGAACACCGGGGAGCTGTTTTTT. The chain has TRBV9 and TRBJ2-2; possible D gene TRBD2, 5 bases. This CDR3 region has 15 residues. Germline CDR1 and CDR2: SGDLS and YYNGEE. The V gene lost 0 bases and the J gene lost 0 bases, with 6 bases spanning the gap.

This chain joins TRBV5-1 and TRBJ1-2; 7 bases map to TRBD1. The J segment lost 9 bases and the V segment lost 5 bases, leaving 10 bases of the junction unmatched. The CDR3 loop spans 13 amino acids. From germline, CDR1 is SGHRS and CDR2 YFSETQ. This chain's CDR3 is CASRLTGDFSYTF. In nucleotides, the CDR3 is TGCGCCAGCAGGCTTACAGGGGATTTTAGCTACACCTTC.

This clone occurred once. This chain links TRBV28 with TRBJ2-7; 12 bases agree with TRBD1. V lost 5 bases and J lost 7; bases outside the gene matches: 9. Germline values: CDR1 MDHEN, CDR2 SYDVKM. CDR3 size: 15 residues. The CDR3 DNA sequence: TGTGCCAGCAGTCTTCCGGGACAGGGGGCGCGGGAGCAGTACTTC. Residues: CASSLPGQGAREQYF. The whole variable domain, filled in from reference TRBV28 and TRBJ2-7, reads DVKVTQSSRYLVKRTGEKVFLECVQDMDHENMFWYRQDPGLGLRLIYFSYDVKMKEKGDIPEGYSVSREKKERFSLILESASTNQTSMYLCASSLPGQGAREQYFGPGTRLTVT.

CDR3 in amino acids: CASSLGYRDTEAFF. DNA for the CDR3: TGTGCCAGCAGCTTGGGGTACAGGGACACTGAAGCTTTCTTT. J is TRBJ1-1 and V is TRBV5-8; D may be TRBD1 (6 bases). V shed 0 bases and J shed 3 bases, with 9 bases lying between them. Germline CDR1 is SGHTS and CDR2 is YDEGEE. There are 14 residues in the CDR3.

CDR3 in DNA: TGCGCCAGCAGCTTGACTGCCACAGATACGCAGTATTTT. It specifies CASSLTATDTQYF. The chain employs TRBV5-1 and TRBJ2-3, with unresolved D. Germline loops: CDR1 SGHRS, CDR2 YFSETQ. Trimming pared 1 base from V and 2 bases from J, leaving 5 bases between. This CDR3 spans 13 amino acids.

The chain combines TRBV10-3 with TRBJ2-2, with 8 nucleotides matching TRBD1. Germline V gene data show CDR1 as ENHRY and CDR2 as SYGVKD. CDR3 length equals 15 residues. J gave up 5 bases and V 0 bases, and 2 bases lay outside the gene matches. The CDR3 DNA reads TGTGCCATCAGTGAGTCCAGGACAGGGACCGGGGAGCTGTTTTTT. It specifies CAISESRTGTGELFF.

This clone was observed a handful of times. V is TRBV28 and J is TRBJ1-4; 7 bases align to TRBD1. Germline V lookup: CDR1 MDHEN, CDR2 SYDVKM. V dropped 6 bases and J dropped 7; count of bases not matched to a gene: 5. This CDR3 is 13 amino acids long. CDR3 coding DNA: TGTGCCAGCAGACTCCCAGGGGGTGAAAAACTGTTTTTT. Amino acid sequence: CASRLPGGEKLFF.

This chain connects TRBV6-1 to TRBJ2-5; D not resolved. Trimming removed 2 bases from V and 6 bases from J, with 7 bases in between. The CDR3 sequence is 12 residues long. Germline V CDR1 and CDR2: MNHNS, SASEGT. CDR3 sequence: CASSELGQTQYF. In DNA, the CDR3 is TGTGCCAGCAGTGAACTTGGGCAGACCCAGTACTTC.

This clone was seen only a few times. The chain links TRBV30 to TRBJ1-5; D is unresolved. Germline V gene lookup returns CDR1 GTSNPN and CDR2 SVGIG (reference sequence). This CDR3 spans 13 amino acids. The V gene lost 3 bases and the J gene lost 5 bases, with 11 bases spanning the gap. The CDR3 DNA follows: TGTGCCTGGAGCCTAGAGAGAGATCAGCCCCAGCATTTT. As protein: CAWSLERDQPQHF.

The chain employs TRBV2 and TRBJ1-2; weak D call: TRBD1 (6 bases). V was shortened by 4 bases and J by 10 bases, with 13 bases between the two germline ends. The CDR3 extends over 12 amino acids. Per germline, CDR1 SNHLY and CDR2 FYNNEI. CDR3: CASSAGGLDYTF. The CDR3, as DNA: TGTGCCAGCAGTGCTGGGGGCCTGGACTACACCTTC.

V is TRBV18 and J is TRBJ1-1, with unresolved D. CDR1 KGHSH and CDR2 LQKENI come from the germline V gene. Trimming removed 3 bases at V and 5 bases at J, with 13 bases between. The CDR3 has 14 amino acids. In DNA, the CDR3 is TGTGCCAGCTCACCCTTAATGAGGGAAACTGAAGCTTTCTTT. Its protein is CASSPLMRETEAFF.

The rearrangement uses TRBV7-9 and TRBJ2-4, with 7 bases matching TRBD1. The CDR3 has 15 amino acids. With V trimmed by 0 bases and J by 8 bases, 7 bases remained unmatched. Germline V gene data show CDR1 as SEHNR and CDR2 as FQNEAQ (reference sequence). This CDR3 is CASSLAATGKDIQYF. CDR3 nucleotide sequence: TGTGCCAGCAGCTTAGCGGCGACAGGGAAGGACATTCAGTACTTC.

The V call is TRBV6-4, the J call TRBJ2-2, with 8 nucleotides matching TRBD1. Germline values: CDR1 MRHNA, CDR2 SNTAGT. This CDR3 comprises 14 residues. The ends lost 5 bases at V and 4 bases at J; junction bases unmatched: 3. CDR3 coding DNA: TGTGCCAGCAGTCAGGGGGCGAGCACCGGGGAGCTGTTTTTT. Amino acids: CASSQGASTGELFF.